This TCR beta chain was identified during a study of cytomegalovirus exposure and HLA in healthy donors. Across the study: The roughly 130 validation repertoires used the same platform as the approximately 700 first-cohort repertoires, a later analysis reported.

Method: immunoSEQ multiplex PCR; TCRdb's copy keeps in-frame clones and lacks some. This table holds 80,000 to 95,000 clones, 95% to 97% found once. This receptor was identified in a woman aged 18-35 years in good health and CMV-seronegative. Sample: PBMCs.

CDR3 nucleotides: TGTGCCAGTAGTTCAGGGGCCGGGGAGCTGTTTTTT. This sequence encodes CASSSGAGELFF. J is TRBJ2-2 and V is TRBV19; TRBD1 is a possible D gene (6 bases). The CDR3 totals 12 residues. The V end was cut by 5 bases, the J end by 6 bases, with 7 bases between. Germline V gene sequence: CDR1 LNHDA, CDR2 SQIVND (reference sequence).